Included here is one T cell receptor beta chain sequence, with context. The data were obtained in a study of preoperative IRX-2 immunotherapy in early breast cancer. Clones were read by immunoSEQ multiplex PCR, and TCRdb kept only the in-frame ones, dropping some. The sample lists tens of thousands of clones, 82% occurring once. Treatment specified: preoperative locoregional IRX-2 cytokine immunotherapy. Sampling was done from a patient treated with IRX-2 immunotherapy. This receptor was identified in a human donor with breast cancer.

The CDR3 bases are TGTGCCAGCTCACCGTTAGATAGCAATCAGCCCCAGCATTTT. Its translation is CASSPLDSNQPQHF. The J gene is TRBJ1-5, the V gene TRBV18; D is uncertain. Trimming left V 3 bases short and J 0 bases short, with 6 bases between. Germline V CDR1 and CDR2: KGHSH, LQKENI. The CDR3 has 14 amino acids.